Given below is one T cell receptor beta chain in context. Its antigen is not known. The sample is drawn from a study of monozygotic twins with inflammatory bowel disease. Study findings and constraints: TCRbeta inverse Simpson diversity was decreased in IBD patients versus healthy co-twins.

Total RNA input per TCR library was around 4,000 ng. TCRdb reprocessed the 5' RACE reads and stores each CDR3 protein as one record, lacking DNA. The table for this sample gives about 450,000 distinct CDR3 sequences. Per the germline V gene, CDR1 is SEHNR and CDR2 is FQNEAQ (reference sequence). The CDR3 runs 14 residues. The TCR comes from a human donor with ulcerative colitis or Crohn's disease, or a healthy co-twin of an affected twin (not recorded which). The chain employs TRBV7-9 and TRBJ2-7; TCRdb designates TRBD1, a call that cannot be tested without DNA. Sequenced sample: blood. The CDR3: CASSPRVPTYEQYF.